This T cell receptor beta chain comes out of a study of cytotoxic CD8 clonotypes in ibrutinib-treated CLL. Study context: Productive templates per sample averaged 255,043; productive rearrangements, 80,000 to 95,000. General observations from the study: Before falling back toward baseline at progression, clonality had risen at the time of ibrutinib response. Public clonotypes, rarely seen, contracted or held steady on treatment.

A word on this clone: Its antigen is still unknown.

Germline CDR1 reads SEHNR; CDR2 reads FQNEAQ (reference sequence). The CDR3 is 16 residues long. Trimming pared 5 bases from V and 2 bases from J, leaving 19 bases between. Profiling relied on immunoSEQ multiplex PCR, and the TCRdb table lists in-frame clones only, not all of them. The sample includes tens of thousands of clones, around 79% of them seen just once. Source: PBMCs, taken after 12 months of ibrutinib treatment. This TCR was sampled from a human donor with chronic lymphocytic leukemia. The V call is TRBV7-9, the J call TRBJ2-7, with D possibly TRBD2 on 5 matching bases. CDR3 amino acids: CASSPAPAHGAYEQYF. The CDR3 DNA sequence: TGTGCCAGCAGCCCCGCCCCGGCTCACGGGGCCTACGAGCAGTACTTC.